This T cell receptor (beta chain) comes out of a study of glioma-infiltrating T cells after dendritic cell vaccination. The immunoSEQ assay amplified TCRB CDR3 from up to 2 ug DNA. TCRdb's copy holds only in-frame clones and misses some; the assay was immunoSEQ multiplex PCR. The repertoire has about 94,000 clones, around 80% of them found once; the top ten carry 5.4%. As for time point: after dendritic cell vaccination, including at tumor progression/relapse. Before vaccination, two weeks after the third vaccination, and at progression, PBMC were collected. V was shortened by 0 bases and J by 8 bases, with 18 bases between the two germline ends. Germline CDR1 and CDR2: SGHRS and YFSETQ. The CDR3 contains 16 residues.

The chain couples TRBV5-1 to TRBJ2-1; possibly TRBD2 for D (7 bases). This receptor was identified in a human donor with glioblastoma. The material sequenced was blood, taken after dendritic cell vaccination. The CDR3 region has the DNA TGCGCCAGCAGCTTGGGGGGGCTAGCGGCGTTACATGAGCAGTTCTTC. It specifies CASSLGGLAALHEQFF.